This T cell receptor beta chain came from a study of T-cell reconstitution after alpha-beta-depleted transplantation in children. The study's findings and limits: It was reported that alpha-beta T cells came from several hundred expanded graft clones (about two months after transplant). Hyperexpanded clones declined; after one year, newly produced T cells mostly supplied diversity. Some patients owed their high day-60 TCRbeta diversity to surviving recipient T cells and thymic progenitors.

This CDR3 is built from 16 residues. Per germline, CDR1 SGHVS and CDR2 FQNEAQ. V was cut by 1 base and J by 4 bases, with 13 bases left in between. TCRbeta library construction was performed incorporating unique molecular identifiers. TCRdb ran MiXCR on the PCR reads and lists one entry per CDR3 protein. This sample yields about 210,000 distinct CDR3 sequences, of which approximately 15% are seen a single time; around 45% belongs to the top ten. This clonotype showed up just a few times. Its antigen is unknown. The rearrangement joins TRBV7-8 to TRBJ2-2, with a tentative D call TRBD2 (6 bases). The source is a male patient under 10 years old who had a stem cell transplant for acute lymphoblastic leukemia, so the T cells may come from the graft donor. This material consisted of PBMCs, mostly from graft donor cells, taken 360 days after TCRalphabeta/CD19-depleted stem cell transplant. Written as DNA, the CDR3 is TGTGCCAGCAGCTTAGACCCTGCGGGGACCACCGGGGAGCTGTTTTTT. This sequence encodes CASSLDPAGTTGELFF.